The present entry profiles one TCR beta chain with its context. Its cognate antigen is unknown. The TCR beta cDNA libraries contained unique molecular identifiers. TCRdb reprocessed the PCR reads with MiXCR, giving one entry per CDR3 protein. The sample yields hundreds of thousands of distinct CDR3 sequences, roughly half seen once. Looked up from germline, CDR1 is LNHNV and CDR2 is YYDKDF (reference sequence). This CDR3 contains 18 residues. The data were obtained in a study of post-analysis software for immune sequencing data. Findings of the study overall: With TRBV5-6, TRBV5-1 and TRBV20-1 included, about five TRBV segments were more frequent in patients than in controls. Multiple sclerosis was associated with a significant reduction in normalized Chao1 diversity relative to controls.

This clonotype was obtained from a girl aged 5-17 years with multiple sclerosis. The J gene is TRBJ2-5, the V gene TRBV15, with D possibly TRBD1 on 6 matching bases. The assigned J gene may be wrong: the sequence end matches TRBJ2-7 better. Sequencing used blood. This CDR3 reads CATSRDNLRGTPNYEQYF. In DNA form, the CDR3 reads TGTGCCACCAGCAGAGATAATCTAAGGGGGACACCTAACTACGAGCAGTACTTC.